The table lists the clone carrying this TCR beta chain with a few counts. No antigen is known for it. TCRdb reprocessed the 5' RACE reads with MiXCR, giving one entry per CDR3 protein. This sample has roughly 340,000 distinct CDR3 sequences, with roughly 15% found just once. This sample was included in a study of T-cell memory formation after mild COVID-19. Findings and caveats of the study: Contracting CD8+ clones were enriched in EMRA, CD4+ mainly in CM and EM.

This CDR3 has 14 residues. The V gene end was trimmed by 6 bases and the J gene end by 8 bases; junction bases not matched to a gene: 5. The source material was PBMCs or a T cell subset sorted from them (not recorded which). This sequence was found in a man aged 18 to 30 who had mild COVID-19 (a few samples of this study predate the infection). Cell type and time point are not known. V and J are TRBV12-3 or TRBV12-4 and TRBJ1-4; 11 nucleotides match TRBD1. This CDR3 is CASSRDRGVEKLFF. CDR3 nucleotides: TGTGCCAGCAGCCGGGACAGGGGGGTCGAAAAACTGTTTTTT.